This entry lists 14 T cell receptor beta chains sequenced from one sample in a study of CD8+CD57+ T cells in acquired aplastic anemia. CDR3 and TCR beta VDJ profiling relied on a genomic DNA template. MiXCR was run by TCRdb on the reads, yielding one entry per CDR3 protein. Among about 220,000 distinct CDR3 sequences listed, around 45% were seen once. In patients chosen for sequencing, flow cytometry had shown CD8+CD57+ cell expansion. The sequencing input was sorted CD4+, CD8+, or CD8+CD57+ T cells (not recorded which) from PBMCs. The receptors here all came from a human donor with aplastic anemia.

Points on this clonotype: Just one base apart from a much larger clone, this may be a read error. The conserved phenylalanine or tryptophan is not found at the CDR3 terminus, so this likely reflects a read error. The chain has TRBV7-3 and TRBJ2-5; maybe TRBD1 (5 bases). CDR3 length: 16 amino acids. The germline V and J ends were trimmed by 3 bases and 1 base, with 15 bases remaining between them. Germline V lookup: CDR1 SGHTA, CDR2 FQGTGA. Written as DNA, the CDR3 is TGTGCCAGCAGCTTCCAGGGATCCGAGCGCCAAGAGACCCAGTACCTC. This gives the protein CASSFQGSERQETQYL.

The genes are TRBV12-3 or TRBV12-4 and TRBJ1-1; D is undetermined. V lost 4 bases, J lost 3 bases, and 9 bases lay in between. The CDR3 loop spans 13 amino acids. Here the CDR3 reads CASSWGFYTEAFF. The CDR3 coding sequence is TGTGCCAGCAGTTGGGGATTTTACACTGAAGCTTTCTTT.

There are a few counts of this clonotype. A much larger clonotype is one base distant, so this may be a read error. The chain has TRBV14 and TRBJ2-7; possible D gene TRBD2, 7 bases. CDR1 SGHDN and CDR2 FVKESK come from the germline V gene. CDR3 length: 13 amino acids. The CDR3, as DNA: TGTGCCAGCAGCCAAGATGGGGGGGCCGAGCAGTGCTTC. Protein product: CASSQDGGAEQCF. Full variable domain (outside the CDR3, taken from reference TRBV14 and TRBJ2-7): EAGVTQFPSHSVIEKGQTVTLRCDPISGHDNLYWYRRVMGKEIKFLLHFVKESKQDESGMPNNRFLAERTGGTYSTLKVQPAELEDSGVYFCASSQDGGAEQCFGPGTRLTVT.

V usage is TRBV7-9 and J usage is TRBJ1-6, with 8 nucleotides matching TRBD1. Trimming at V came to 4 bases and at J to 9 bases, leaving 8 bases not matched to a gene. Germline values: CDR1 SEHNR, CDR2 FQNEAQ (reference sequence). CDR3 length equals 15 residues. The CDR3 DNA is TGTGCCAGCAGCTCACCCCAGGGGGCCGCTTCACCCCTCCACTTT. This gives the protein CASSSPQGAASPLHF.

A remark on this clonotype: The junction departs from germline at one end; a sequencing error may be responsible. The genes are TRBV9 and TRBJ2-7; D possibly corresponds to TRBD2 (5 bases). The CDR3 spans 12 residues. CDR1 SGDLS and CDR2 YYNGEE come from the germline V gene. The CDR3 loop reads CASSAGTGELYF. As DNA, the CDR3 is TGTGCCAGCAGCGCTGGAACCGGGGAGCTGTACTTC.

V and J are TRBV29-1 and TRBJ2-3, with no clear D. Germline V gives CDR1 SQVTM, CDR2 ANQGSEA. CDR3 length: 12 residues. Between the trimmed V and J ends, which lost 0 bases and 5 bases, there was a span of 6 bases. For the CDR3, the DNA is TGCAGCGTTGAAGAGCCTAGAGATACGCAGTATTTT. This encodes CSVEEPRDTQYF.

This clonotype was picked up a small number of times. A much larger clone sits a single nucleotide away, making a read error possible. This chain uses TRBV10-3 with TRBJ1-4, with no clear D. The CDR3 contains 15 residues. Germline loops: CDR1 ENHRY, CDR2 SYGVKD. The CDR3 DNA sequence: TGTGCCATCAGTGAGGTCAGCGGGGTTAATGAAGAACTGTTTTTT. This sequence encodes CAISEVSGVNEELFF.

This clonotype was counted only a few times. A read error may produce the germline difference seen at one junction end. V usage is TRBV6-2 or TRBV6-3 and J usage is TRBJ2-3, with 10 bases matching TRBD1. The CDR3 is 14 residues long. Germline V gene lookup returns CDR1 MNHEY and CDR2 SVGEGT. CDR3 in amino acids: CVSSSGTGAHTQYF. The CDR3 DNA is TGTGTCAGCAGTTCCGGGACAGGGGCTCATACGCAGTATTTT.

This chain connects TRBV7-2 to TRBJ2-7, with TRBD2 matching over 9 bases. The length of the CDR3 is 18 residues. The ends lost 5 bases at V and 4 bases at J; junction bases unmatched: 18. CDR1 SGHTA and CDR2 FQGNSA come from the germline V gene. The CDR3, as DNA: TGTGCCAGCAGCCCGCTCGGGCTTAGCGGGAGAACTACTTACGAGCAGTACTTC. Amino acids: CASSPLGLSGRTTYEQYF.

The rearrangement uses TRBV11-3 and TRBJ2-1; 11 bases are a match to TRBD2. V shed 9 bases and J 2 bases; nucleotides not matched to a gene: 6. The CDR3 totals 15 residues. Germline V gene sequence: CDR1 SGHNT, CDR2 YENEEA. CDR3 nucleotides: TGTGCCAGTAGAACTAGCGGGGGTACCTACAATGAGCAGTTCTTC. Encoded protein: CASRTSGGTYNEQFF.

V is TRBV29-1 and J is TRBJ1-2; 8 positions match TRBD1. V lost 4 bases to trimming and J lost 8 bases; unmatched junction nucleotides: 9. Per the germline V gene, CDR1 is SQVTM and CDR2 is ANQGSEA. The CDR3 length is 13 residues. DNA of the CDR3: TGCAGCGTTGCTATTGGACAGGGAAGGGGCTACACCTTC. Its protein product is CSVAIGQGRGYTF.

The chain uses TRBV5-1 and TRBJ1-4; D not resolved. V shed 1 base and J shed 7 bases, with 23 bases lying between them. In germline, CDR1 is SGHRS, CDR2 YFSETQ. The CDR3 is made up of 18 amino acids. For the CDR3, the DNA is TGCGCCAGCAGCTTGATACCTCCGGGTCTCCCGGTCAGTGAAAAACTGTTTTTT. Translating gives CASSLIPPGLPVSEKLFF.

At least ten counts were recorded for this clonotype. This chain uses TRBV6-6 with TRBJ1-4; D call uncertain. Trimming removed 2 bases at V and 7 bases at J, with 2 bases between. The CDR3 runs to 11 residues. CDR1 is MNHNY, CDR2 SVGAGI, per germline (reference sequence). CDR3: CASSYVEKLFF. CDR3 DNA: TGTGCCAGCAGTTACGTTGAAAAACTGTTTTTT.

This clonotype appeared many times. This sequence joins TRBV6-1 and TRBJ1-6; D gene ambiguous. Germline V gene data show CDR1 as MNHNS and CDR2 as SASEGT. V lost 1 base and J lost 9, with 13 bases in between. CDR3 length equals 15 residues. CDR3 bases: TGTGCCAGCAGTGAAGAAGAAGAAGGCCCTTCACCCCTCCACTTT. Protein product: CASSEEEEGPSPLHF.